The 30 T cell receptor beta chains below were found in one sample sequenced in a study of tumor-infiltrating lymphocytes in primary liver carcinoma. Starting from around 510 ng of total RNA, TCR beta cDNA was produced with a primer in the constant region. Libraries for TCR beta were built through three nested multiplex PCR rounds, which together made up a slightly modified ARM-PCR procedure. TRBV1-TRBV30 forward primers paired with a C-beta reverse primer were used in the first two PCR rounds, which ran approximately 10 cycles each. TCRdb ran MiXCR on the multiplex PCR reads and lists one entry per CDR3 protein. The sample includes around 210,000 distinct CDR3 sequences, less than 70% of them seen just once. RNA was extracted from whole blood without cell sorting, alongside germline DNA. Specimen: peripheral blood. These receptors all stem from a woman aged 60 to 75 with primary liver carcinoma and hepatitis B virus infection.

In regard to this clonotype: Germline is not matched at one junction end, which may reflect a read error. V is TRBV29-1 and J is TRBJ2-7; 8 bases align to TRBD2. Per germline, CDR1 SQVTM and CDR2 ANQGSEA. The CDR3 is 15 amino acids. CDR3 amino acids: CSGRGGPITSYDQYF. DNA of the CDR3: TGCAGCGGCCGCGGGGGGCCCATCACTTCCTACGACCAGTACTTC.

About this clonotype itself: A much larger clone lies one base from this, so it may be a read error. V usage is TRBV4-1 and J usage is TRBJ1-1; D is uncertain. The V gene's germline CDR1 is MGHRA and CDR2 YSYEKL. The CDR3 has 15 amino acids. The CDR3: CASSQRFNMNTEVFF. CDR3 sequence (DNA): TGCGCCAGCAGCCAAAGGTTTAACATGAACACTGAAGTTTTCTTT.

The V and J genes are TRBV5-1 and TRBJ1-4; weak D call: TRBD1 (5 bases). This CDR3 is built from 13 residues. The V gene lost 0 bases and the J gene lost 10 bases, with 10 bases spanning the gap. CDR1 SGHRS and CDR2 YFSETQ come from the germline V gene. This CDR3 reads CASSLDDRGKLFF. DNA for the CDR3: TGCGCCAGCAGCTTGGATGACAGAGGAAAACTGTTTTTT.

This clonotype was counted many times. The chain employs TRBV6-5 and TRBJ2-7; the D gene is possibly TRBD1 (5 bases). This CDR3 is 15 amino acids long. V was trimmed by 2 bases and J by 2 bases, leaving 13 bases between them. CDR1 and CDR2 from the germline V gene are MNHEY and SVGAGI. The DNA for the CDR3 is TGTGCCAGCAGTTACACTGGGGCATTGACCTACGAGCAGTACTTC. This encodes CASSYTGALTYEQYF.

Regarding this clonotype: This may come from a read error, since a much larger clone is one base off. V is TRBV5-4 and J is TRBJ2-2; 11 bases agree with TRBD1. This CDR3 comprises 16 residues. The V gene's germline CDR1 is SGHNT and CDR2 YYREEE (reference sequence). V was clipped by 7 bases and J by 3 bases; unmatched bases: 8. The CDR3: CASGAGTGGYTGELFF. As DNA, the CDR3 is TGTGCCAGCGGCGCCGGGACAGGGGGGTACACCGGGGAGCTGTTTTTT.

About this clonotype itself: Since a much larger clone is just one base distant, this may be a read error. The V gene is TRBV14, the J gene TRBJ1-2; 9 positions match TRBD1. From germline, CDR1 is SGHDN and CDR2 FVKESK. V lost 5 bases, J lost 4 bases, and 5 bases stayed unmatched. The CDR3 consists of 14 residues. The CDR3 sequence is CASSTETGGYGYTF. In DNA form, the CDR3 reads TGTGCCAGCAGCACCGAGACAGGGGGCTATGGCTACACCTTC. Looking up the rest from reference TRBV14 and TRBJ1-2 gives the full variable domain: EAGVTQFPSHSVIEKGQTVTLRCDPISGHDNLYWYRRVMGKEIKFLLHFVKESKQDESGMPNNRFLAERTGGTYSTLKVQPAELEDSGVYFCASSTETGGYGYTFGSGTRLTVV.

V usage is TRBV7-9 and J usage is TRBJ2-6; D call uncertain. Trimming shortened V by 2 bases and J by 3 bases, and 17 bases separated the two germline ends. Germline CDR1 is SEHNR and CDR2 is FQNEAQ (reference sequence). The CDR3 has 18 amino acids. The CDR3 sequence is CASSLRDSLLFGANVLTF. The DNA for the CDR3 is TGTGCCAGCAGCTTAAGAGACTCACTTCTCTTTGGGGCCAACGTCCTGACTTTC.

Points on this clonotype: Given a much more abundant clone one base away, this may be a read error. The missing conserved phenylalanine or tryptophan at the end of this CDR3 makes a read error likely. CDR3 sequence: CASSSSGRKNIQYL. The CDR3 bases are TGTGCCAGCAGCTCTAGCGGGAGAAAAAACATTCAGTACCTC. This chain joins TRBV6-2 or TRBV6-3 and TRBJ2-4, with 10 bases aligning to TRBD2. The CDR3 extends over 14 amino acids. V trimming: 6 bases; J trimming: 4 bases; junction bases outside the gene matches: 3. Germline CDR1 reads MNHEY; CDR2 reads SVGEGT.

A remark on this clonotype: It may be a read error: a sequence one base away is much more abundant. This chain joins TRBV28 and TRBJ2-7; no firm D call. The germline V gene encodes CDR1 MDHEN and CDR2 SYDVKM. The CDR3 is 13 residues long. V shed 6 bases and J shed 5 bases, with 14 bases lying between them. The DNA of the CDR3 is TGTGCCAGCAGAGAAGCCCCAGTGGACGAGCAGTACTTC. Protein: CASREAPVDEQYF.

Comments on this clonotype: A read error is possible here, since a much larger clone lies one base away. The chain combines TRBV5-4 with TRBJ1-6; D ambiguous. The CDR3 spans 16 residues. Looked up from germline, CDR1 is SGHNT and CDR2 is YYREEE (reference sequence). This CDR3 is CASGLRTENYNSPLHF. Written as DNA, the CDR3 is TGTGCCAGCGGCTTGAGGACGGAAAACTATAATTCACCCCTCCACTTT. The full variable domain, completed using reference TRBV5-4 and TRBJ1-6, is ETGVTQSPTHLIKTRGQQVTLRCSSQSGHNTVSWYQQALGQGPQFIFQYYREEENGRGNFPPRFSGLQFPNYSSELNVNALELDDSALYLCASGLRTENYNSPLHFGNGTRLTVT.

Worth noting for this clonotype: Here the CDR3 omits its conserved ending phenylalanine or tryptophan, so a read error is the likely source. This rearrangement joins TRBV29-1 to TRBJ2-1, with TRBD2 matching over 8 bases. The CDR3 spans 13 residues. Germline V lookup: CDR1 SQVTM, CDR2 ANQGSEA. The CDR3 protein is CNVSYGSGTEQFL. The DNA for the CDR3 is TGCAACGTTTCCTACGGTAGCGGGACTGAGCAGTTCCTC.

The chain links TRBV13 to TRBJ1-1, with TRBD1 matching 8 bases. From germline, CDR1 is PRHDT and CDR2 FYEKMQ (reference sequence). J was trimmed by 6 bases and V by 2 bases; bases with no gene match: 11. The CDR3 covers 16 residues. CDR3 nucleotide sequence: TGTGCCAGCAGCTTATGGGACAGGCCTTATGTCTCTGAAGCTTTCTTT. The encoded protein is CASSLWDRPYVSEAFF.

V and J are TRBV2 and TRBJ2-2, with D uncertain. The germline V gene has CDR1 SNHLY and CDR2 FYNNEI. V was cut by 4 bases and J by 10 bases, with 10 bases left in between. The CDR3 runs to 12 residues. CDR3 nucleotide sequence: TGTGCCAGCAGTGCCGACTCCGAGGAGCTGTTTTTT. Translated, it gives CASSADSEELFF.

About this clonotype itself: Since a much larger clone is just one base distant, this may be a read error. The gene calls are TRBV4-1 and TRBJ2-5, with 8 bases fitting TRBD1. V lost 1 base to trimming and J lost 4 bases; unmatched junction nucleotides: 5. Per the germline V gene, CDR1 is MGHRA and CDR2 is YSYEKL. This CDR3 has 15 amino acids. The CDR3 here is CASSQARGQRETQYF. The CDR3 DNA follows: TGCGCCAGCAGCCAAGCCAGGGGGCAGCGAGAGACCCAGTACTTC.

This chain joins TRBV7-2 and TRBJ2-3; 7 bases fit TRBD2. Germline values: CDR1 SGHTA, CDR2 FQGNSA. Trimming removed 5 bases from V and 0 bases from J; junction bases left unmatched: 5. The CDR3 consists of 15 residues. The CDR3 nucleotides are TGTGCCAGCAGCCCTCGGCGGGGGAGCACAGATACGCAGTATTTT. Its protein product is CASSPRRGSTDTQYF.

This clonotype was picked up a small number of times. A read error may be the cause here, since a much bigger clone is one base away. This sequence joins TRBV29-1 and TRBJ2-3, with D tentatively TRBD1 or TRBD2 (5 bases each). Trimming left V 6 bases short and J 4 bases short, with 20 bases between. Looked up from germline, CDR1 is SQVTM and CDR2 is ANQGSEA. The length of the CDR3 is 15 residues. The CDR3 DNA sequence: TGCAGCGTAAGCACCCAGGGAGTAGGCGCAGATACGCAGTATTTT. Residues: CSVSTQGVGADTQYF.

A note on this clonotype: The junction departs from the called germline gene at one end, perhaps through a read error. The CDR3 sequence: CANRELSGWGTQYF. CDR3 in DNA: TGTGCCAACAGAGAACTTTCGGGATGGGGGACCCAGTACTTT. The V call is TRBV11-2, the J call TRBJ2-5; D could derive from TRBD1 or TRBD2 (5 bases each). Germline values: CDR1 SGHAT, CDR2 FQNNGV. The CDR3 has 14 amino acids.

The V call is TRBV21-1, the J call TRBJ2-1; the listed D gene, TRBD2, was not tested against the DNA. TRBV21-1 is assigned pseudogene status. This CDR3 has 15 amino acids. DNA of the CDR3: TGTGCCAGCAGCAAATCGGCGGGAGGAGTGAATGTGCAATTCTTC. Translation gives CASSKSAGGVNVQFF.

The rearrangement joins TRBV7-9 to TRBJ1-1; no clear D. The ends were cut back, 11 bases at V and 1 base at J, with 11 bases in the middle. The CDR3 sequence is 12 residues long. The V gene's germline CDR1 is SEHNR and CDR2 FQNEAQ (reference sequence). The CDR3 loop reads CAGTVRNTEAFF. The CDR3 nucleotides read TGTGCCGGTACTGTACGGAACACTGAAGCTTTCTTT. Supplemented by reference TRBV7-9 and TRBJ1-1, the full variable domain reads DTGVSQNPRHKITKRGQNVTFRCDPISEHNRLYWYRQTLGQGPEFLTYFQNEAQLEKSRLLSDRFSAERPKGSFSTLEIQRTEQGDSAMYLCAGTVRNTEAFFGQGTRLTVV.

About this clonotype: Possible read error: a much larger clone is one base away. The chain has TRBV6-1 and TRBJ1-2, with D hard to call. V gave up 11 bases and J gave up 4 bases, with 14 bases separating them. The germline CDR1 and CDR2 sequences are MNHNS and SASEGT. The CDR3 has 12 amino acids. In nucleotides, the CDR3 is TGTGCCCTGAAGCAAGAACCCTATGGCTACACCTTC. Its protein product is CALKQEPYGYTF.

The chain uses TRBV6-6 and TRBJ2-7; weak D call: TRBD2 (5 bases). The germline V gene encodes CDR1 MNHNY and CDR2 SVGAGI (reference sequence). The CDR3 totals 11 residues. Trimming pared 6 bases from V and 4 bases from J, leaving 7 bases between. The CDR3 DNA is TGTGCCAGCAGGCGGGCGTACGAGCAGTACTTC. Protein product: CASRRAYEQYF.

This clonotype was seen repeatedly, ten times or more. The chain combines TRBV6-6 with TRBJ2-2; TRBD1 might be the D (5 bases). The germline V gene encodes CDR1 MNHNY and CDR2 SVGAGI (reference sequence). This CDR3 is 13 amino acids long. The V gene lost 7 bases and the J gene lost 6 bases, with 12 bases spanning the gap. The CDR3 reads CASTQRGAGELFF. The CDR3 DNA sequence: TGTGCCAGCACCCAAAGGGGTGCCGGGGAGCTGTTTTTT.

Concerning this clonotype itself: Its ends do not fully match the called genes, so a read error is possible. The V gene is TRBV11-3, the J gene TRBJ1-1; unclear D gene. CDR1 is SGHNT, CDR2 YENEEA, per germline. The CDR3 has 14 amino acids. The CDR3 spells CACSLSRTNTKAFF. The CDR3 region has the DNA TGTGCCTGCAGCTTATCCCGGACTAACACTAAAGCTTTCTTT.

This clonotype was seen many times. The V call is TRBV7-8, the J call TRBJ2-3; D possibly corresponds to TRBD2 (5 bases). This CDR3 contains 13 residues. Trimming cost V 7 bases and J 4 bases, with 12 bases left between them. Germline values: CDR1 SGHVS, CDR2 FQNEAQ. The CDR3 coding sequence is TGTGCCAGCATTCGCGAGGGCTCAGATACGCAGTATTTT. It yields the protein CASIREGSDTQYF.

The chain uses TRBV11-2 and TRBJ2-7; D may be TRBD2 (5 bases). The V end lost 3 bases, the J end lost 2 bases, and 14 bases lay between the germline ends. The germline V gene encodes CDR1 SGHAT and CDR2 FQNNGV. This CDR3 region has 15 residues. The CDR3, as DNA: TGTGCCAGCAGCTTGGTTAGCGCCCAAACCTACGAGCAGTACTTC. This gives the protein CASSLVSAQTYEQYF. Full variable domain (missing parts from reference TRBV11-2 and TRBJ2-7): EAGVAQSPRYKIIEKRQSVAFWCNPISGHATLYWYQQILGQGPKLLIQFQNNGVVDDSQLPKDRFSAERLKGVDSTLKIQPAKLEDSAVYLCASSLVSAQTYEQYFGPGTRLTVT.

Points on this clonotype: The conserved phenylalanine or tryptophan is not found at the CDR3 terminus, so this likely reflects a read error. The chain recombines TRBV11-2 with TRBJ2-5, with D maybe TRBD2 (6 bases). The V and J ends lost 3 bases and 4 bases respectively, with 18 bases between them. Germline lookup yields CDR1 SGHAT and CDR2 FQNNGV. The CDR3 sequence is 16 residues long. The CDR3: CASSLARLSGAETQYI. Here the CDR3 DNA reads TGTGCCAGCAGCTTGGCCAGACTATCGGGAGCAGAGACCCAGTACATC.

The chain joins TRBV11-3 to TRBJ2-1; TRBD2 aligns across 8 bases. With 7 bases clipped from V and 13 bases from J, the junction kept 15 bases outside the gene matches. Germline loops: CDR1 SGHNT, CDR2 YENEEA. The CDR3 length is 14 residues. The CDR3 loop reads CASKRAGVGSEQFF. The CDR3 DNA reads TGTGCCAGCAAGAGAGCGGGAGTCGGCAGTGAACAGTTCTTC.

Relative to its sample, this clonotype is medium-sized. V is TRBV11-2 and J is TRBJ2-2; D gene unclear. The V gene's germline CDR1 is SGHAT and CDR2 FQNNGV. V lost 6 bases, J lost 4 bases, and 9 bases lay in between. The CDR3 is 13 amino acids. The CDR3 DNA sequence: TGTGCCAGCAGGCGAATTGGCACCGGGGAGCTGTTTTTT. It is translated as CASRRIGTGELFF.

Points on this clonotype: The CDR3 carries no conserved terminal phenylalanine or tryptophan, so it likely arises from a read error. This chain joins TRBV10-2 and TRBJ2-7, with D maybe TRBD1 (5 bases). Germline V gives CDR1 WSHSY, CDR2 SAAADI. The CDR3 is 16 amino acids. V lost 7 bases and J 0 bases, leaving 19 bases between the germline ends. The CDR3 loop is CASTTPPGCGSYEQYL. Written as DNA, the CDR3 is TGCGCCAGCACCACACCCCCAGGGTGCGGCTCCTACGAGCAGTACCTC.

The CDR3 DNA is TGTGCCAGCAGCCCTGGCCATATCGGTCAGAAAAACATTCAGTACTTC. Protein sequence: CASSPGHIGQKNIQYF. This rearrangement joins TRBV7-9 to TRBJ2-4, with unresolved D. This CDR3 spans 16 amino acids. CDR1 is SEHNR, CDR2 FQNEAQ, per germline (reference sequence). The germline V and J ends were trimmed by 5 bases and 4 bases, with 18 bases remaining between them.